The 10 T cell receptor beta chains below all came from one sample that was sequenced in a study of cytomegalovirus exposure and HLA in healthy donors. The primer mix had 60 Vbeta and 13 Jbeta primers. TCRdb's copy holds only in-frame clones and misses some; the assay was immunoSEQ multiplex PCR. This table holds 120,000 to 150,000 clones, roughly 76% found once. Material for sequencing was PBMCs. The receptor source for this set is a woman in her thirties or forties in good health and CMV-seronegative.

The genes are TRBV6-5 and TRBJ1-2, with D maybe TRBD1 (5 bases). The CDR3 has 14 amino acids. Germline V gives CDR1 MNHEY, CDR2 SVGAGI. Between the trimmed V and J ends, which lost 11 bases and 4 bases, there was a span of 20 bases. The CDR3 here is CAASGGGTTYGYTF. In DNA, the CDR3 is TGTGCCGCCAGCGGGGGTGGAACCACCTATGGCTACACCTTC.

Remarks on this clone: The junction shows a germline mismatch at one end, possibly a read error. The genes are TRBV6-5 and TRBJ1-1, with D maybe TRBD1 (6 bases). Per the germline V gene, CDR1 is MNHEY and CDR2 is SVGAGI. There are 16 residues in the CDR3. The CDR3 is CASSYSAGVLNIEAFF. In nucleotides, the CDR3 is TGTGCCAGCAGTTACTCAGCAGGGGTCCTGAACATTGAAGCTTTCTTT.

This clone has just a few counts. The chain joins TRBV5-6 to TRBJ1-2; 8 bases align to TRBD1. Germline V gene sequence: CDR1 SGHDT, CDR2 YYEEEE. CDR3 length: 14 amino acids. Trimming removed 0 bases from V and 2 bases from J; junction bases left unmatched: 0. CDR3 residues: CASSLGQGNYGYTF. CDR3 nucleotide sequence: TGTGCCAGCAGCTTGGGACAGGGGAACTATGGCTACACCTTC.

The rearrangement joins TRBV11-2 to TRBJ2-2, with TRBD1 identical over 8 bases. CDR3 length: 17 amino acids. Looked up from germline, CDR1 is SGHAT and CDR2 is FQNNGV. The trim removed 1 base at V and 3 bases at J, leaving 7 bases unmatched. CDR3: CASSLVQGDPHTGELFF. CDR3 DNA: TGTGCCAGCAGCTTAGTACAGGGGGACCCCCACACCGGGGAGCTGTTTTTT.

The J gene is TRBJ1-1, the V gene TRBV29-1, with D uncertain. With 6 bases removed from V and 11 bases from J, the gap between germline ends came to 13 bases. The germline gives CDR1 SQVTM, CDR2 ANQGSEA. CDR3 size: 10 residues. The CDR3 region has the DNA TGCAGCGTCGTGGGCCACAAGGCTTTCTTT. Protein product: CSVVGHKAFF.

V is TRBV28 and J is TRBJ2-3; D might be TRBD1 (5 bases). Per the germline V gene, CDR1 is MDHEN and CDR2 is SYDVKM. Trimming took 5 bases from V and 3 from J, leaving 15 bases between them. The CDR3 covers 15 residues. The CDR3 protein is CASSTPSRVTDTQYF. DNA of the CDR3: TGTGCCAGCAGTACCCCCAGCAGGGTAACAGATACGCAGTATTTT.

Only a few counts were recorded for this clone. The V gene is TRBV29-1, the J gene TRBJ1-1; D not certain. Germline CDR1 is SQVTM and CDR2 is ANQGSEA. Deletions cut 6 bases from V and 2 bases from J, with 10 bases between. This CDR3 has 12 amino acids. CDR3 coding DNA: TGCAGCGTGACTACAGATAACACTGAAGCTTTCTTT. It translates to CSVTTDNTEAFF.

The rearrangement links TRBV13 to TRBJ1-5, with D perhaps TRBD1 (6 bases). V gave up 3 bases and J gave up 0 bases, with 9 bases separating them. The germline V gene has CDR1 PRHDT and CDR2 FYEKMQ (reference sequence). CDR3 length: 15 amino acids. CDR3 sequence reads: CASSLGHLSNQPQHF. In DNA form, the CDR3 reads TGTGCCAGCAGCTTGGGACACCTTAGCAATCAGCCCCAGCATTTT.

This chain connects TRBV7-6 to TRBJ2-7, with D possibly matching TRBD1 (7 bases). Germline CDR1 and CDR2: SGHVS and FNYEAQ. CDR3 length: 17 residues. V lost 1 base and J lost 0, with 16 bases in between. DNA of the CDR3: TGTGCCAGCAGCTTAGTGGGGCGGGACAGCAACTCCTACGAGCAGTACTTC. Translating it yields CASSLVGRDSNSYEQYF.

The chain is built from TRBV27 and TRBJ2-1, with TRBD1 matching over 7 bases. Germline V gives CDR1 MNHEY, CDR2 SMNVEV (reference sequence). V was pared by 5 bases and J by 4 bases, with 11 bases of the junction left unmatched. The CDR3 consists of 16 residues. For the CDR3, the DNA is TGTGCCAGCAGTCAGAGGGGGACAGCTCAGTACAATGAGCAGTTCTTC. This codes for CASSQRGTAQYNEQFF.